The 9 T cell receptor beta chains below come from one sample, sequenced in a study of T cells after yellow fever vaccination. TCRdb fed the 5' RACE reads into MiXCR, producing one record per CDR3 protein. The sample contains about 240,000 distinct CDR3 sequences, 6.9% of which appear only once. The sample consisted of CD4+ T cells sorted from PBMCs, taken 15 days after the yellow fever booster vaccination. The receptors originated from a man aged 25-40 years who received the YFV17D yellow fever vaccine.

The chain links TRBV7-2 to TRBJ2-3, with D possibly TRBD2 on 6 matching bases. The germline V and J ends were trimmed by 6 bases and 14 bases, with 21 bases remaining between them. CDR3 length: 13 amino acids. CDR1 and CDR2 from the germline V gene are SGHTA and FQGNSA. The DNA of the CDR3 is TGTGCCAGCAGTTGGGCCGTAGCGGACGTAGGGTATTTT. Protein sequence: CASSWAVADVGYF.

This clonotype has a handful of counts. The V call is TRBV5-4, the J call TRBJ2-5, with 9 bases lining up with TRBD1. CDR1 SGHNT and CDR2 YYREEE come from the germline V gene (reference sequence). Trimming at V came to 3 bases and at J to 5 bases, leaving 23 bases not matched to a gene. This CDR3 has 20 residues. The CDR3 nucleotides read TGTGCCAGCAGCTCTTCATCCAGATCTACAGGGGGCTGGCCCAGCGAGACCCAGTACTTC. Protein product: CASSSSSRSTGGWPSETQYF. Full variable domain (missing parts from reference TRBV5-4 and TRBJ2-5): ETGVTQSPTHLIKTRGQQVTLRCSSQSGHNTVSWYQQALGQGPQFIFQYYREEENGRGNFPPRFSGLQFPNYSSELNVNALELDDSALYLCASSSSSRSTGGWPSETQYFGPGTRLLVL.

This clonotype was detected ten times or more. The V call is TRBV12-3 or TRBV12-4, the J call TRBJ2-3; 11 bases map to TRBD2. J gave up 3 bases and V 8 bases, and 4 bases lay outside the gene matches. CDR3 length: 14 amino acids. The CDR3 DNA sequence: TGTGCCAGCGGGCTAGCGGGAGGAACAGATACGCAGTATTTT. Translation: CASGLAGGTDTQYF.

This clonotype was recorded a few times. This chain joins TRBV23-1 and TRBJ2-1; D gene unclear. TRBV23-1 is filed as an ORF, its function uncertain. V was clipped by 0 bases and J by 0 bases, with 9 bases between them. This CDR3 has 16 amino acids. In DNA form, the CDR3 reads TGCGCCAGCAGTCAATCGAAGGCGAGCTCCTACAATGAGCAGTTCTTC. This sequence encodes CASSQSKASSYNEQFF.

This clonotype was counted a few times. The rearrangement uses TRBV30 and TRBJ2-5; D unresolved. With 1 base removed from V and 5 bases from J, the gap between germline ends came to 14 bases. The CDR3 extends over 14 amino acids. Per the germline V gene, CDR1 is GTSNPN and CDR2 is SVGIG (reference sequence). Written as DNA, the CDR3 is TGTGCCTGGAGTGGCGGCACAAATAGGGAGACCCAGTACTTC. As protein: CAWSGGTNRETQYF.

Ten or more counts support this clonotype. This chain links TRBV7-2 with TRBJ2-7; 10 bases map to TRBD2. The junction had 19 bases not matched to a gene; V was cut back by 3 bases and J by 5 bases. Germline values: CDR1 SGHTA, CDR2 FQGNSA. CDR3 length: 19 residues. The CDR3 loop reads CASSFASPGSGRAVNEQYF. The CDR3 DNA is TGTGCCAGCAGCTTCGCGTCCCCAGGGAGCGGGAGGGCCGTGAACGAGCAGTACTTC. Full variable domain (remainder filled in from reference TRBV7-2 and TRBJ2-7): GAGVSQSPSNKVTEKGKDVELRCDPISGHTALYWYRQSLGQGLEFLIYFQGNSAPDKSGLPSDRFSAERTGGSVSTLTIQRTQQEDSAVYLCASSFASPGSGRAVNEQYFGPGTRLTVT.

At least ten counts were recorded for this clonotype. The chain joins TRBV7-2 to TRBJ2-1, with TRBD2 matching over 7 bases. V was clipped by 5 bases and J by 6 bases; unmatched bases: 4. Germline V CDR1 and CDR2: SGHTA, FQGNSA. This CDR3 contains 13 residues. In DNA, the CDR3 is TGTGCCAGCAGCCCTGGACTAGTCAATGAGCAGTTCTTC. Protein product: CASSPGLVNEQFF.

The chain recombines TRBV6-5 with TRBJ2-1; D might be TRBD1 or TRBD2, each matching 5 bases. CDR1 is MNHEY and CDR2 is SVGAGI in the germline V gene. CDR3 length: 16 amino acids. V gave up 0 bases and J gave up 4 bases, with 13 bases separating them. The CDR3 nucleotides are TGTGCCAGCAGTTACTCGAGGGGCGGGCAGTACAATGAGCAGTTCTTC. Its protein product is CASSYSRGGQYNEQFF.

The sample holds a few counts of this clonotype. The chain recombines TRBV6-5 with TRBJ2-7; 7 positions agree with TRBD1. Germline V gene lookup returns CDR1 MNHEY and CDR2 SVGAGI. With V trimmed by 6 bases and J by 3 bases, 8 bases remained unmatched. There are 14 residues in the CDR3. CDR3 bases: TGTGCCAGCAGCCCAAGACAGGGACACTACGAGCAGTACTTC. Translation gives CASSPRQGHYEQYF.